These T cell receptor beta chains were read from a single sample in a study of vaccination effects on CD4 cells after COVID-19. Assay: immunoSEQ multiplex PCR; the TCRdb copy retains only in-frame clones and omits some. The sample lists 35,000 to 40,000 clones, roughly 74% seen once, with 3% in the top ten. The antigens for these receptors are not known. Sequences were derived from CD4+ T cells from PBMCs cultured without peptide, sampled before COVID-19 vaccination. Receptors originate from a human donor who received a COVID-19 vaccine. CDR3s leave out the opening cysteine and the closing phenylalanine or tryptophan. Size is omitted from some rows. Given values are once, few, many or a class for expanded clones.

j_call v_call clone_size cdr3_aa
TRBJ1-4 TRBV27 few ASSWTVQSEKLF
TRBJ1-3 TRBV9 - ASSLTGGNTIY
TRBJ1-2 TRBV6-5 - ASSRQGRGYT
TRBJ1-4 TRBV29-1 - SVRETVNEKLF
TRBJ1-3 TRBV6-6 - ASSPTGIRAGNTIY
TRBJ2-1 TRBV6-4 - ASSATSGGYNEQF
TRBJ2-5 TRBV25-1 - ASSDPTGRETQY
TRBJ2-1 TRBV21-1 - ASSKSRVPKF
TRBJ1-2 TRBV5-1 - ASSFEGVRDYGYT
TRBJ2-5 TRBV2 - AKGLAGQETQY
TRBJ2-2 TRBV5-4 few ASSLAGGSVTGELF
TRBJ1-5 TRBV28 - ASSTGGQPQH
TRBJ2-3 TRBV10-3 - AISEDDTQY
TRBJ2-1 TRBV2 - ASSEKTSGGHEQF
TRBJ2-2 TRBV5-1 - ASSSGLVNTGELF
TRBJ1-6 TRBV10-2 - ASGGQGGNSPLH
TRBJ2-1 TRBV11-2 - ASSRAGTGSNEQF
TRBJ2-3 TRBV4-1 once ASSQQDRGDTQY
TRBJ2-2 TRBV5-1 - ASSLGAGNTGELF
TRBJ1-2 TRBV28 - ASSFGLGNYGYT
TRBJ2-1 TRBV29-1 - SVFVGLAHNEQF
TRBJ1-1 TRBV20-1 medium-sized SATGQGAF
TRBJ1-2 TRBV19 - ASSIDPQGNYGYT
TRBJ1-6 TRBV4-2 - ASSQDPSGVESPLH
TRBJ2-3 TRBV27 - ASSLSGRGREMVTDTQY
TRBJ2-7 TRBV2 - ASRQLSYEQY
TRBJ1-2 TRBV7-8 - ASSLKSGLDGYT
TRBJ1-2 TRBV10-2 - ASRSINYGYT
TRBJ2-7 TRBV13 - ATTSGLAGEVQY
TRBJ1-5 TRBV4-1 once ASSQTWDQPQH
TRBJ2-4 TRBV9 - ASSVGGSGHIQY
TRBJ2-5 TRBV30 - AWGLGVAIHQETQY
TRBJ2-7 TRBV20-1 - SASGGGGPSYEQY
TRBJ1-2 TRBV20-1 - SVTGDYGYT
TRBJ1-5 TRBV6-2/TRBV6-3 few ASSSPVTGVEGQPQH
TRBJ2-5 TRBV2 few ASSLGTEQETQY
TRBJ1-1 TRBV7-8 - ASSAGQGAEAF
TRBJ2-2 TRBV5-6 - ASSFPSGGELF
TRBJ2-2 TRBV5-1 - ASSLLAGDLTGELF
TRBJ1-2 TRBV4-3 - ASSQEGTQVYGYT
TRBJ2-1 TRBV5-6 - ASRESGAAETYNEQF
TRBJ2-2 TRBV4-2 few ASSQGSAAPEGTGELF
TRBJ2-5 TRBV27 few ASSFSQQETQY
TRBJ2-3 TRBV15 - ATSKTGGGTDTQY
TRBJ2-5 TRBV6-1 - ASSEIKETQY
TRBJ1-1 TRBV18 - ASSPVYVPEAF
TRBJ1-2 TRBV11-2 once ASSSTEGNYGYT
TRBJ1-1 TRBV10-3 - AISASGTVNTEAF
TRBJ1-2 TRBV30 - AWSPPGQGFHT
TRBJ2-3 TRBV5-5 - ASSLLGGRTDTQY
TRBJ1-1 TRBV9 - ASSVGDGTRAF
TRBJ2-7 TRBV15 once ATSRDLKGYEQY